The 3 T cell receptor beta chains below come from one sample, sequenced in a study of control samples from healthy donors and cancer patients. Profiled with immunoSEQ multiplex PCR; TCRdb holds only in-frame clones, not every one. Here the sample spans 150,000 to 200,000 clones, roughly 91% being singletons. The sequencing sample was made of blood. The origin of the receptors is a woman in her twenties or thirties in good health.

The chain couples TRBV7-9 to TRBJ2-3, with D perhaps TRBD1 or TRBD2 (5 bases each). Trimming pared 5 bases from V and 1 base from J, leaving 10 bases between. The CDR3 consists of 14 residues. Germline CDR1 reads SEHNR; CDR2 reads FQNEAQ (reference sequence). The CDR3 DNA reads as TGTGCCAGCAGCCCACGGGACGGCACAGATACGCAGTATTTT. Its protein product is CASSPRDGTDTQYF.

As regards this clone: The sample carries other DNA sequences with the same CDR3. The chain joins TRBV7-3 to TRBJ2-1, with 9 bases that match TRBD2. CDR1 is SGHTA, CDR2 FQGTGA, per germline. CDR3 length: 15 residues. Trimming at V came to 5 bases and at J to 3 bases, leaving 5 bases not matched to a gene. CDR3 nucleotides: TGTGCCAGCAGCGAGACTAGCGGAAGCTACAATGAGCAGTTCTTC. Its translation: CASSETSGSYNEQFF.

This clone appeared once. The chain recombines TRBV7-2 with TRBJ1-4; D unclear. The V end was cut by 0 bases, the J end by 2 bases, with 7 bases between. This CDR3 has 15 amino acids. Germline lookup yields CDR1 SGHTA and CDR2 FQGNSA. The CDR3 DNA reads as TGTGCCAGCAGCTTAGCAGGGTTGACTAATGAAAAACTGTTTTTT. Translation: CASSLAGLTNEKLFF.